This T cell receptor beta chain was captured in a study of cytomegalovirus exposure and HLA in healthy donors. Primers: 60 Vbeta forward and 13 Jbeta reverse. Sequencing was performed with immunoSEQ multiplex PCR; in TCRdb, only in-frame clones are kept and a portion is missing. The data hold 230,000 or so clones, with about 90% observed a single time. This CDR3 contains 20 residues. Per the germline V gene, CDR1 is SGHRS and CDR2 is YFSETQ. With 4 bases clipped from V and 0 bases from J, the junction kept 14 bases outside the gene matches. This clone was seen only once. The genes are TRBV5-1 and TRBJ2-4, with TRBD2 identical over 12 bases. This receptor was identified in a girl aged 2-10 years in good health and CMV-seronegative. Sequencing used PBMCs. In nucleotides, the CDR3 is TGCGCCAGCAGCCCTGGCCCGCTAGCGGGGGGGCCTCTAGCCAAAAACATTCAGTACTTC. It codes for CASSPGPLAGGPLAKNIQYF.